The 11 T cell receptor beta chains below come from one sample, sequenced in a study of CD8 T cells in ankylosing spondylitis. Overall study findings and caveats: Ankylosing spondylitis blood appeared to carry a characteristic TCR beta motif of fewer than 10 highly homologous variants.

Via MiXCR, TCRdb re-called the 5' RACE reads, giving one row per CDR3 protein. The sample includes over 700,000 distinct CDR3 sequences, around 20% of them seen just once. These receptors lack a known antigen. The sample was blood, either unsorted or a sorted T cell fraction (not recorded which). All receptors derive from a male donor with ankylosing spondylitis.

The sample holds a few counts of this clonotype. V usage is TRBV20-1 and J usage is TRBJ2-1; TRBD2 agrees at 10 bases. The trim removed 4 bases at V and 6 bases at J, leaving 6 bases unmatched. This CDR3 has 14 amino acids. CDR1 and CDR2 from the germline V gene are DFQATT and SNEGSKA (reference sequence). CDR3 amino acids: CSANHLAGVNEQFF. In nucleotides, the CDR3 is TGCAGTGCTAATCATCTAGCGGGGGTCAATGAGCAGTTCTTC.

The V gene is TRBV12-3 or TRBV12-4, the J gene TRBJ2-2; 9 bases fit TRBD1. CDR3 length: 14 amino acids. V lost 6 bases and J lost 5; bases outside the gene matches: 4. CDR3 amino acids: CASRDRGTTGELFF. CDR3 bases: TGTGCCAGCAGGGACAGGGGAACAACCGGGGAGCTGTTTTTT.

In its sample, this clonotype was seen a few times. V is TRBV6-5 and J is TRBJ1-2, with a weak D call TRBD1 (6 bases). There are 15 residues in the CDR3. Between the trimmed V and J ends, which lost 6 bases and 2 bases, there was a span of 16 bases. Germline-derived CDR1 and CDR2 are MNHEY and SVGAGI. The CDR3 region is CASRWTVTENYGYTF. CDR3 DNA sequence: TGTGCCAGCAGGTGGACAGTCACTGAGAACTATGGCTACACCTTC.

The V gene is TRBV15, the J gene TRBJ1-2; D remains ambiguous. Germline V gene sequence: CDR1 LNHNV, CDR2 YYDKDF (reference sequence). Trimming pared 1 base from V and 2 bases from J, leaving 8 bases between. The CDR3 contains 14 residues. The CDR3, as DNA: TGTGCCACCAGCAGAGTGATCAGCAACTATGGCTACACCTTC. Protein: CATSRVISNYGYTF.

This rearrangement joins TRBV7-6 to TRBJ2-2; possibly TRBD1 for D (5 bases). Germline CDR1 SGHVS, CDR2 FNYEAQ. The CDR3 covers 15 residues. V was trimmed by 3 bases and J by 1 base, leaving 9 bases between them. CDR3 sequence reads: CASSFPGKNTGELFF. CDR3 sequence (DNA): TGTGCCAGCAGCTTCCCAGGGAAGAACACCGGGGAGCTGTTTTTT. Full variable domain (missing parts from reference TRBV7-6 and TRBJ2-2): GAGVSQSPRYKVTKRGQDVALRCDPISGHVSLYWYRQALGQGPEFLTYFNYEAQQDKSGLPNDRFSAERPEGSISTLTIQRTEQRDSAMYRCASSFPGKNTGELFFGEGSRLTVL.

In its sample, this clonotype was seen many times. V is TRBV12-5 and J is TRBJ2-7; D may be TRBD2 (6 bases). The germline V gene encodes CDR1 LGHNT and CDR2 FRNRAP. Trimming removed 7 bases at V and 3 bases at J, with 13 bases between. The CDR3 loop spans 13 amino acids. CDR3 in amino acids: CASERGDNYEQYF. DNA for the CDR3: TGTGCTAGTGAACGCGGGGATAACTACGAGCAGTACTTC.

This sequence joins TRBV20-1 and TRBJ1-1; a possible D gene is TRBD1 (5 bases). V lost 0 bases and J lost 8, with 19 bases in between. Germline loops: CDR1 DFQATT, CDR2 SNEGSKA (reference sequence). This CDR3 comprises 15 residues. For the CDR3, the DNA is TGCAGTGCTAGAGAGCCGAGACGTGGGGACTCAGAAGCTTTCTTT. As protein: CSAREPRRGDSEAFF.

V and J are TRBV19 and TRBJ1-5, with D uncertain. Germline V CDR1 and CDR2: LNHDA, SQIVND (reference sequence). V lost 4 bases, J lost 0 bases, and 19 bases lay in between. There are 18 residues in the CDR3. CDR3 sequence (DNA): TGTGCCAGTAGTACCCGGACCGTTCTAGAGTATAGCAATCAGCCCCAGCATTTT. This gives the protein CASSTRTVLEYSNQPQHF.

A word on this clonotype: A read error is likely, as this CDR3 ends without the conserved phenylalanine or tryptophan. The chain's CDR3 is CASSQDGLTSKSYNEQFL. The CDR3, as DNA: TGCGCCAGCAGCCAAGATGGACTGACTTCTAAATCCTACAATGAGCAGTTCCTC. The chain has TRBV4-1 and TRBJ2-1; D may be TRBD2 (5 bases). Germline assignment: CDR1 MGHRA and CDR2 YSYEKL. The CDR3 contains 18 residues. The V end was cut by 0 bases, the J end by 1 base, with 16 bases between.

This clonotype has just a few counts. The rearrangement links TRBV5-6 to TRBJ2-7; weak D call: TRBD1 (6 bases). The CDR3 sequence is 13 residues long. V lost 4 bases and J lost 2, with 10 bases in between. The germline gives CDR1 SGHDT, CDR2 YYEEEE. CDR3 coding DNA: TGTGCCAGCAGCCAAGGACAGCCCTACGAGCAGTACTTC. Protein: CASSQGQPYEQYF.

The chain carries TRBV20-1 and TRBJ2-5, with a possible D match to TRBD1 (6 bases). Between the trimmed V and J ends, which lost 0 bases and 5 bases, there was a span of 19 bases. The CDR3 runs 16 residues. Germline CDR1 is DFQATT and CDR2 is SNEGSKA (reference sequence). CDR3 bases: TGCAGTGCTAGAGATCTGGGGGCCTCCATTGGGGAGACCCAGTACTTC. Translating it yields CSARDLGASIGETQYF.